This T cell receptor beta chain was found in a study of blood T cells in healthy people across ages. Through a sample-barcoded 5' primer and a J-beta primer mix, a second PCR was run for roughly 7 to 12 cycles. The authors tagged each cDNA molecule using a template-switch adaptor with 12 random nucleotides. Sequencing recovered at least 3 million CDR3-containing paired-end reads from each sample. TCRdb reprocessed the 5' RACE reads with MiXCR, giving one entry per CDR3 protein. This table holds some 1,800,000 distinct CDR3 sequences, 39% found once. The sequenced sample consisted of blood. The sequence derives from a human donor in good health.

CDR3 sequence: CATSESGRYGYTF. The CDR3 bases are TGTGCCACCAGTGAATCAGGTCGATATGGCTACACCTTC. The chain is built from TRBV24-1 and TRBJ1-2; D is unclear. The CDR3 runs 13 residues. V lost 4 bases to trimming and J lost 5 bases, with 10 bases between them. From germline, CDR1 is KGHDR and CDR2 SFDVKD.